The 28 T cell receptor beta chains reported below all come from one sample, sequenced in a study of blood T cell repertoires in COVID-19. Method: immunoSEQ multiplex PCR; TCRdb's copy keeps in-frame clones and lacks some. The repertoire has around 220,000 clones, around 86% of them found once; the top ten carry 4.4%. The sample comprised peripheral blood. Receptors originate from a man aged 50-59 years with acute or convalescent COVID-19.

The V gene is TRBV14, the J gene TRBJ1-2; a weak D match, TRBD1 (6 bases). This CDR3 region has 14 residues. V was shortened by 3 bases and J by 8 bases, with 16 bases between the two germline ends. CDR1 and CDR2 from the germline V gene are SGHDN and FVKESK. CDR3: CASSQLTGIGGYTF. The CDR3 DNA is TGTGCCAGCAGCCAGCTTACAGGGATCGGGGGCTACACCTTC. Variable domain in full (rest from reference TRBV14 and TRBJ1-2): EAGVTQFPSHSVIEKGQTVTLRCDPISGHDNLYWYRRVMGKEIKFLLHFVKESKQDESGMPNNRFLAERTGGTYSTLKVQPAELEDSGVYFCASSQLTGIGGYTFGSGTRLTVV.

The chain combines TRBV7-9 with TRBJ2-1; tentative D call: TRBD1 (6 bases). This CDR3 is 15 amino acids long. CDR1 is SEHNR, CDR2 FQNEAQ, per germline (reference sequence). V lost 5 bases to trimming and J lost 3 bases, with 14 bases between them. The CDR3 nucleotides read TGTGCCAGCAGCCCGGACAGTAGTATCTACAATGAGCAGTTCTTC. Amino acids: CASSPDSSIYNEQFF. Drawing the rest from reference TRBV7-9 and TRBJ2-1, the complete variable domain is DTGVSQNPRHKITKRGQNVTFRCDPISEHNRLYWYRQTLGQGPEFLTYFQNEAQLEKSRLLSDRFSAERPKGSFSTLEIQRTEQGDSAMYLCASSPDSSIYNEQFFGPGTRLTVL.

The chain couples TRBV6-1 to TRBJ2-7; TRBD2 is a possible D gene (6 bases). V was cut by 2 bases and J by 0 bases, with 11 bases left in between. This CDR3 region has 15 residues. Germline V gene lookup returns CDR1 MNHNS and CDR2 SASEGT. The CDR3 loop reads CASSELPGSSYEQYF. DNA of the CDR3: TGTGCCAGCAGTGAACTGCCCGGGAGCTCCTACGAGCAGTACTTC.

The chain combines TRBV7-2 with TRBJ2-4; TRBD2 agrees at 10 bases. With 4 bases clipped from V and 11 bases from J, the junction kept 8 bases outside the gene matches. The CDR3 has 14 residues. Germline V gives CDR1 SGHTA, CDR2 FQGNSA. The CDR3 here is CASSSLAGEGVQYF. CDR3 nucleotides: TGTGCCAGCAGCTCGCTAGCGGGGGAGGGGGTTCAGTACTTC.

This clone was counted only a few times. The genes are TRBV3-1 (or the pseudogene TRBV3-2) and TRBJ1-2; 12 nucleotides match TRBD1. Germline V gene data show CDR1 as LGHDT and CDR2 as YNNKEL (reference sequence). Trimming removed 4 bases from V and 11 bases from J; junction bases left unmatched: 11. The CDR3 runs to 15 residues. This CDR3 reads CASSPTGGTGGMYTF. CDR3 nucleotide sequence: TGTGCCAGCAGCCCCACAGGCGGGACAGGGGGCATGTACACCTTC.

This clone has more than one count but fewer than ten. At one end the junction does not follow the germline gene, possibly because of a read error. This chain connects TRBV20-1 to TRBJ2-7, with D possibly TRBD1 on 5 matching bases. Germline CDR1 DFQATT, CDR2 SNEGSKA (reference sequence). CDR3 length equals 15 residues. The CDR3 region is CSASDKGLTSHEQYF. The DNA for the CDR3 is TGCAGTGCTAGTGATAAGGGGCTAACCTCCCACGAGCAGTACTTC.

The chain combines TRBV6-5 with TRBJ1-1, with TRBD1 matching 7 bases. Trimming removed 6 bases from V and 1 base from J; junction bases left unmatched: 8. The CDR3 loop spans 15 amino acids. Germline V gives CDR1 MNHEY, CDR2 SVGAGI. The DNA for the CDR3 is TGTGCCAGCAGCAAAAAAGGGACAGCGAACACTGAAGCTTTCTTT. Its protein is CASSKKGTANTEAFF.

The chain has TRBV30 and TRBJ2-1; 10 bases are a match to TRBD2. J was trimmed by 5 bases and V by 5 bases; bases with no gene match: 6. This CDR3 has 14 amino acids. Germline V gene sequence: CDR1 GTSNPN, CDR2 SVGIG (reference sequence). The CDR3 DNA sequence: TGTGCCTGGCTTTCTAGCGGGGGAAACAATGAGCAGTTCTTC. Its protein is CAWLSSGGNNEQFF.

The J gene is TRBJ1-4, the V gene TRBV2; D perhaps matches TRBD1 (5 bases). This CDR3 spans 15 amino acids. The ends were cut back, 3 bases at V and 0 bases at J, with 8 bases in the middle. CDR1 SNHLY and CDR2 FYNNEI come from the germline V gene. As DNA, the CDR3 is TGTGCCAGCAGTGATGGGGGGACAACTAATGAAAAACTGTTTTTT. It specifies CASSDGGTTNEKLFF.

The chain carries TRBV2 and TRBJ2-1; 11 nucleotides agree with TRBD1. After removal of 5 bases from V and 2 bases from J, the junction contained 2 bases not matched to a gene. Germline CDR1 SNHLY, CDR2 FYNNEI. The length of the CDR3 is 15 residues. DNA of the CDR3: TGTGCCAGCAGTCGGGACAGGGGGGCCTACAATGAGCAGTTCTTC. It codes for CASSRDRGAYNEQFF.

The chain carries TRBV23-1 and TRBJ2-7; 8 bases are a match to TRBD2. TRBV23-1 is noted as an ORF with a role that remains uncertain. The CDR3 loop spans 16 amino acids. With 4 bases clipped from V and 1 base from J, the junction kept 9 bases outside the gene matches. The CDR3 DNA follows: TGCGCCAGCAGTCCGGATACCGGGGGGGCTTCCTACGAGCAGTACTTC. It encodes CASSPDTGGASYEQYF.

The V and J genes are TRBV5-4 and TRBJ2-2, with 9 bases fitting TRBD2. Trimming removed 4 bases from V and 8 bases from J; junction bases left unmatched: 9. Germline values: CDR1 SGHNT, CDR2 YYREEE (reference sequence). This CDR3 is built from 15 residues. CDR3 amino acids: CASSLSGLAAGELFF. The DNA of the CDR3 is TGTGCCAGCAGCCTATCGGGACTAGCAGCGGGGGAGCTGTTTTTT.

The J gene is TRBJ2-3, the V gene TRBV28; 9 bases line up with TRBD2. The CDR3 is 15 residues long. Looked up from germline, CDR1 is MDHEN and CDR2 is SYDVKM. With V trimmed by 6 bases and J by 4 bases, 8 bases remained unmatched. The chain's CDR3 is CASSSSGDNADTQYF. In DNA form, the CDR3 reads TGTGCCAGCAGCTCTAGCGGGGACAATGCAGATACGCAGTATTTT.

The rearrangement uses TRBV19 and TRBJ1-2; TRBD1 aligns across 8 bases. This CDR3 has 14 amino acids. Germline CDR1 is LNHDA and CDR2 is SQIVND (reference sequence). Trimming took 3 bases from V and 4 from J; bases not matched to a gene: 4. Here the CDR3 reads CASSIADRAYGYTF. CDR3 bases: TGTGCCAGTAGTATCGCGGACAGGGCCTATGGCTACACCTTC. The variable domain in full, with the rest retrieved from reference TRBV19 and TRBJ1-2, is DGGITQSPKYLFRKEGQNVTLSCEQNLNHDAMYWYRQDPGQGLRLIYYSQIVNDFQKGDIAEGYSVSREKKESFPLTVTSAQKNPTAFYLCASSIADRAYGYTFGSGTRLTVV.

The chain is built from TRBV6-5 and TRBJ1-5; tentative D call: TRBD1 (5 bases). Germline lookup yields CDR1 MNHEY and CDR2 SVGAGI. Between the trimmed V and J ends, which lost 6 bases and 5 bases, there was a span of 17 bases. This CDR3 comprises 15 residues. The CDR3 is CASSRRSGGDQPQHF. Here the CDR3 DNA reads TGTGCCAGCAGCCGTCGCTCGGGGGGGGATCAGCCCCAGCATTTT.

The chain recombines TRBV30 with TRBJ2-3; 8 bases align to TRBD1. Germline CDR1 and CDR2: GTSNPN and SVGIG (reference sequence). The trim removed 3 bases at V and 1 base at J, leaving 6 bases unmatched. The length of the CDR3 is 15 residues. CDR3 sequence: CAWRSWGQGTDTQYF. The CDR3 DNA reads as TGTGCCTGGAGGAGTTGGGGACAGGGCACAGATACGCAGTATTTT.

The chain links TRBV5-8 to TRBJ1-5, with no clear D. CDR1 is SGHTS and CDR2 is YDEGEE in the germline V gene. The CDR3 has 15 residues. Trimming shortened V by 0 bases and J by 9 bases, and 16 bases separated the two germline ends. As DNA, the CDR3 is TGTGCCAGCAGCTTGGGACGGGTCAGTAGGCGGCCCCAGCATTTT. Translated, it gives CASSLGRVSRRPQHF.

V usage is TRBV11-3 and J usage is TRBJ1-6; possibly TRBD1 for D (6 bases). This CDR3 spans 13 amino acids. Germline CDR1 reads SGHNT; CDR2 reads YENEEA. With 3 bases removed from V and 10 bases from J, the gap between germline ends came to 10 bases. CDR3 amino acids: CASSFNRDSPLHF. The CDR3, as DNA: TGTGCCAGCAGCTTTAACAGGGACTCACCCCTCCACTTT.

V and J are TRBV12-3 or TRBV12-4 and TRBJ2-2; D is perhaps TRBD2 (5 bases). The CDR3 runs 13 residues. V was cut by 7 bases and J by 6 bases, with 12 bases left in between. This CDR3 reads CASTFGGPGELFF. CDR3 DNA: TGTGCCAGCACCTTTGGAGGTCCCGGGGAGCTGTTTTTT.

V usage is TRBV29-1 and J usage is TRBJ1-5; 10 bases agree with TRBD1. This CDR3 has 13 residues. Germline V gene data show CDR1 as SQVTM and CDR2 as ANQGSEA. The V and J ends lost 6 bases and 9 bases, in that order; junction bases with no gene match: 8. This chain's CDR3 is CSVGWGTGVPQHF. In nucleotides, the CDR3 is TGCAGCGTGGGTTGGGGGACAGGGGTGCCCCAGCATTTT. The full variable domain, in which reference TRBV29-1 and TRBJ1-5 provide the parts outside the CDR3, is SAVISQKPSRDICQRGTSLTIQCQVDSQVTMMFWYRQQPGQSLTLIATANQGSEATYESGFVIDKFPISRPNLTFSTLTVSNMSPEDSSIYLCSVGWGTGVPQHFGDGTRLSIL.

The chain is built from TRBV10-2 and TRBJ1-3, with no clear D. CDR1 is WSHSY and CDR2 is SAAADI in the germline V gene. This CDR3 has 16 amino acids. Trimming took 2 bases from V and 1 from J, leaving 12 bases between them. Here the CDR3 DNA reads TGCGCCAGCAGTGAGGAGGGTAGGGAATCTGGAAACACCATATATTTT. Translating it yields CASSEEGRESGNTIYF.

The gene calls are TRBV5-1 and TRBJ2-3, with a weak D call TRBD2 (6 bases). Germline-derived CDR1 and CDR2 are SGHRS and YFSETQ. Trimming took off 3 bases at V and 8 bases at J, with 13 bases between the two ends. This CDR3 is 13 amino acids long. The CDR3 DNA sequence: TGCGCCAGCAGCTCCTTAGCGGAGACTACGCAGTATTTT. This encodes CASSSLAETTQYF.

The CDR3 spells CASSIGLQGSGANVLTF. CDR3 bases: TGTGCCAGTAGTATAGGCCTTCAGGGGTCTGGGGCCAACGTCCTGACTTTC. The rearrangement uses TRBV19 and TRBJ2-6, with a tentative D call TRBD1 (6 bases). With 1 base removed from V and 1 base from J, the gap between germline ends came to 11 bases. Germline V gene lookup returns CDR1 LNHDA and CDR2 SQIVND (reference sequence). The CDR3 loop spans 17 amino acids. The full variable domain, with the rest looked up from reference TRBV19 and TRBJ2-6, is DGGITQSPKYLFRKEGQNVTLSCEQNLNHDAMYWYRQDPGQGLRLIYYSQIVNDFQKGDIAEGYSVSREKKESFPLTVTSAQKNPTAFYLCASSIGLQGSGANVLTFGAGSRLTVL.

This clone is medium-sized in the sample. The chain employs TRBV13 and TRBJ2-7; 7 positions agree with TRBD1. The CDR3 spans 17 residues. V was pared by 1 base and J by 1 base, with 10 bases of the junction left unmatched. Germline values: CDR1 PRHDT, CDR2 FYEKMQ (reference sequence). The CDR3 bases are TGTGCCAGCAGCTTAGCCGTGACAGGGATGACGTCCTACGAGCAGTACTTC. Translating gives CASSLAVTGMTSYEQYF. The full variable domain, completed using reference TRBV13 and TRBJ2-7, is AAGVIQSPRHLIKEKRETATLKCYPIPRHDTVYWYQQGPGQDPQFLISFYEKMQSDKGSIPDRFSAQQFSDYHSELNMSSLELGDSALYFCASSLAVTGMTSYEQYFGPGTRLTVT.

The chain joins TRBV12-5 to TRBJ1-3, with D hard to call. The V and J ends lost 3 bases and 0 bases respectively, with 6 bases between them. CDR3 length equals 14 residues. CDR1 LGHNT and CDR2 FRNRAP come from the germline V gene. In nucleotides, the CDR3 is TGTGCTAGTGGTTTAGACATCTCTGGAAACACCATATATTTT. This gives the protein CASGLDISGNTIYF.

The chain uses TRBV6-5 and TRBJ1-3; a weak D match, TRBD1 (6 bases). The V gene lost 4 bases and the J gene lost 0 bases, with 10 bases spanning the gap. From germline, CDR1 is MNHEY and CDR2 SVGAGI. The CDR3 is made up of 15 amino acids. This CDR3 reads CASSFDRPSGNTIYF. CDR3 nucleotide sequence: TGTGCCAGCAGTTTCGACAGGCCCTCTGGAAACACCATATATTTT.

The chain employs TRBV5-1 and TRBJ2-3; 7 nucleotides line up with TRBD1. CDR1 and CDR2 from the germline V gene are SGHRS and YFSETQ. The CDR3 has 16 amino acids. J lost 1 base, V lost 2 bases, and 7 bases had no gene match. The CDR3 DNA sequence: TGCGCCAGCAGCTTACAACCGCAGGGGGGCACAGATACGCAGTATTTT. Its translation: CASSLQPQGGTDTQYF.

The V call is TRBV3-1 (or the pseudogene TRBV3-2), the J call TRBJ1-4; TRBD1 is a possible D gene (6 bases). Trimming stripped 1 base from V and 5 bases from J, with 11 bases between. The germline V gene has CDR1 LGHDT and CDR2 YNNKEL (reference sequence). The CDR3 has 15 amino acids. The CDR3 DNA is TGTGCCAGCAGCCAAGTGGCGGGGGGCAATGAAAAACTGTTTTTT. Protein product: CASSQVAGGNEKLFF.